This passage covers 15 T cell receptor beta chains from one sample sequenced in a study of molecular identifiers for immune sequencing clone quantification (dated by TCRdb to 2017 to 2018). Library construction relied on PCR. The reads were generated on a NextSeq 500. TCRdb reran the public reads through fastp at Q25 and MiXCR, keeping productive beta chains. Under each unique CDR3 protein, matching rows form one entry showing the most common genes and DNA. A total of under 350,000 distinct CDR3 sequences appear in this sample, about a quarter of them only once. The top ten constitute about 0.71% of the sample. Sequencing input: naive CD8+ T cells from blood, with Jurkat cell RNA spiked in. The label giving this sample's cell subset or site can be read as: FACS-sorted CD8+CD4-CCR7+CD45RA+ naive T cells. These TCRs come from a human donor in good health. Some libraries in this study had Jurkat cell RNA spiked in.

In the case of this clonotype: Since a much larger clone is just one base distant, this may be a read error. The chain recombines TRBV4-1 with TRBJ1-4; D unresolved. Germline CDR1 MGHRA, CDR2 YSYEKL. The CDR3 contains 15 residues. Written as DNA, the CDR3 is TGCACCAGCAGCCAACAGCGGACTACCAATGAAAAACTGTTTTTT. The encoded protein is CTSSQQRTTNEKLFF.

Comment on this clonotype: A much larger clone differs by one base, so this may be a read error. The chain uses TRBV29-1 and TRBJ2-3; 9 nucleotides line up with TRBD2. With V trimmed by 3 bases and J by 6 bases, 7 bases remained unmatched. Germline V gives CDR1 SQVTM, CDR2 ANQGSEA. The CDR3 extends over 14 amino acids. The CDR3 loop is CSVEGISGSDTQYF. The CDR3 nucleotides read TGCAGCGTTGAGGGGATTAGCGGGAGTGATACGCAGTATTTT.

At least ten counts were recorded for this clonotype. This chain uses TRBV6-5 with TRBJ2-3; D is uncertain. Trimming took 0 bases from V and 4 from J, leaving 20 bases between them. The CDR3 sequence is 18 residues long. Germline CDR1 and CDR2: MNHEY and SVGAGI. CDR3 sequence reads: CASSYSTVASAASDTQYF. CDR3 DNA: TGTGCCAGCAGTTACTCGACGGTGGCCTCCGCTGCATCAGATACGCAGTATTTT.

This clonotype was recorded at least ten times. The rearrangement links TRBV5-5 to TRBJ1-6; D may be TRBD1 (5 bases). V lost 2 bases and J 7 bases, leaving 10 bases between the germline ends. There are 14 residues in the CDR3. Germline V CDR1 and CDR2: SGHKS, YYEKEE (reference sequence). The CDR3 bases are TGTGCCAGCAGCTTTTGGGGCAACAATTCACCCCTCCACTTT. It codes for CASSFWGNNSPLHF.

This clonotype was seen only a few times. This sequence joins TRBV27 and TRBJ2-5; 10 nucleotides match TRBD1. Germline lookup yields CDR1 MNHEY and CDR2 SMNVEV (reference sequence). The CDR3 runs to 15 residues. V gave up 4 bases and J gave up 1 base; unmatched junction bases: 3. CDR3 protein: CASSSGTGVQETQYF. In nucleotides, the CDR3 is TGTGCCAGCAGTTCCGGGACAGGGGTCCAAGAGACCCAGTACTTC.

This clonotype appeared many times. The V and J genes are TRBV6-4 and TRBJ1-5; D might be TRBD1 (5 bases). Germline-derived CDR1 and CDR2 are MRHNA and SNTAGT. V lost 2 bases and J 0 bases, leaving 8 bases between the germline ends. The CDR3 length is 15 residues. The CDR3 sequence is CASSDDSYSNQPQHF. CDR3 nucleotide sequence: TGTGCCAGCAGTGACGACAGTTATAGCAATCAGCCCCAGCATTTT.

Ten or more counts support this clonotype. The chain couples TRBV7-2 to TRBJ2-5, with D hard to call. Trimming took off 2 bases at V and 2 bases at J, with 15 bases between the two ends. The V gene's germline CDR1 is SGHTA and CDR2 FQGNSA. CDR3 length: 16 residues. Here the CDR3 DNA reads TGTGCCAGCAGCTTATTTGATGGGGTCAGGCAAGAGACCCAGTACTTC. Encoded protein: CASSLFDGVRQETQYF.

The chain employs TRBV4-1 and TRBJ1-6, with TRBD1 as a possible D gene (5 bases). V lost 2 bases to trimming and J lost 7 bases, with 9 bases between them. The CDR3 totals 14 residues. Germline CDR1 and CDR2: MGHRA and YSYEKL. Written as DNA, the CDR3 is TGCGCCAGCAGCCAAATCGGGGGGAATTCACCCCTCCACTTT. Amino acids: CASSQIGGNSPLHF.

Comment on this clonotype: The junction differs from germline at one of its ends, possibly a read error. The CDR3 loop is CAGSWEKGEGVPDTQYF. The CDR3 DNA reads as TGTGCCGGCAGTTGGGAGAAGGGAGAGGGCGTCCCAGATACGCAGTATTTT. The chain couples TRBV28 to TRBJ2-3; the D gene is possibly TRBD2 (5 bases). From germline, CDR1 is MDHEN and CDR2 SYDVKM. The CDR3 is made up of 17 amino acids.

V usage is TRBV12-3 or TRBV12-4 and J usage is TRBJ2-3; 7 bases line up with TRBD2. Unmatched junction bases numbered 3, after V lost 7 bases and J lost 5 bases. CDR3 size: 12 residues. The CDR3 DNA reads as TGTGCCAGCATACGGGGGGAAGATACGCAGTATTTT. Its translation: CASIRGEDTQYF.

This sequence joins TRBV18 and TRBJ2-3; D is uncertain. CDR3 length: 15 residues. V dropped 5 bases and J dropped 0 bases, with 12 bases sitting between them. Per germline, CDR1 KGHSH and CDR2 LQKENI. DNA of the CDR3: TGTGCCAGCTCAACCCAGGTGACTAGCACAGATACGCAGTATTTT. Translation gives CASSTQVTSTDTQYF.

This clonotype was found a few times. The chain links TRBV12-3 or TRBV12-4 to TRBJ2-3; D is perhaps TRBD1 (6 bases). This CDR3 comprises 16 residues. Trimming removed 5 bases from V and 2 bases from J, with 17 bases in between. The CDR3, as DNA: TGTGCCAGCAGTCCCGGACAGAGGATAAACACAGATACGCAGTATTTT. Encoded protein: CASSPGQRINTDTQYF.

This clonotype has ten or more counts. The chain combines TRBV27 with TRBJ1-1, with 7 nucleotides matching TRBD1. The CDR3 has 14 residues. The ends lost 5 bases at V and 4 bases at J; junction bases unmatched: 7. Per germline, CDR1 MNHEY and CDR2 SMNVEV (reference sequence). This chain's CDR3 is CASSLQGLATEAFF. CDR3 bases: TGTGCCAGCAGTCTACAGGGGTTAGCCACTGAAGCTTTCTTT.

This clonotype was counted at least ten times. The rearrangement joins TRBV19 to TRBJ2-3, with TRBD1 as a possible D gene (6 bases). Germline-derived CDR1 and CDR2 are LNHDA and SQIVND (reference sequence). The ends were cut back, 3 bases at V and 4 bases at J, with 14 bases in the middle. CDR3 size: 15 residues. This chain's CDR3 is CASSILTGAADTQYF. The DNA of the CDR3 is TGTGCCAGTAGTATCCTGACAGGTGCGGCAGATACGCAGTATTTT. The whole variable domain, remainder taken from reference TRBV19 and TRBJ2-3, is DGGITQSPKYLFRKEGQNVTLSCEQNLNHDAMYWYRQDPGQGLRLIYYSQIVNDFQKGDIAEGYSVSREKKESFPLTVTSAQKNPTAFYLCASSILTGAADTQYFGPGTRLTVL.

There are many counts of this clonotype. The rearrangement links TRBV19 to TRBJ1-1; weak D call: TRBD1 (5 bases). The V end lost 3 bases, the J end lost 0 bases, and 11 bases lay between the germline ends. The V gene's germline CDR1 is LNHDA and CDR2 SQIVND (reference sequence). This CDR3 has 15 amino acids. This CDR3 reads CASSMNQGLNTEAFF. In DNA form, the CDR3 reads TGTGCCAGTAGTATGAATCAGGGTCTGAACACTGAAGCTTTCTTT.